This T cell receptor (beta chain) derives from a study of cytomegalovirus exposure and HLA in healthy donors. On the study more broadly: Under 90% of 398 genotyped donors fell in the Caucasian-associated ancestry cluster.

PCR amplification relied on 60 Vbeta primers (plus 13 Jbeta primers). Sequencing was performed with immunoSEQ multiplex PCR; in TCRdb, only in-frame clones are kept and a portion is missing. The data show 100,000 to 150,000 clones, around 84% seen once. Only one count was recorded for this clone. The sample consisted of PBMCs. The source of this sequence is a young man in good health and CMV-seronegative.

CDR3 nucleotide sequence: TGTGCCAGCAGCTTGGGCACTAGCGGTTACAATGAGCAGTTCTTC. This encodes CASSLGTSGYNEQFF. The rearrangement uses TRBV5-5 and TRBJ2-1; TRBD2 matches 8 bases. In germline, CDR1 is SGHKS, CDR2 YYEKEE (reference sequence). This CDR3 region has 15 residues. Losses at the gene ends were 0 bases for V and 4 bases for J; bases not matched to a gene: 3.